The clone carrying this TCR beta chain was seen a handful of times. This record comes from a study of blood T cells in healthy people across ages. Total RNA, at least 5 micrograms per sample, came from PBMCs. The CDR3 is made up of 15 amino acids. The V end lost 4 bases, the J end lost 0 bases, and 12 bases lay between the germline ends. CDR1 and CDR2 from the germline V gene are KGHSH and LQKENI. Through a sample-barcoded 5' primer and a J-beta primer mix, a second PCR was run for roughly 7 to 12 cycles. Every cDNA molecule bore a tag from a template-switch adaptor containing 12 random nucleotides. TCRdb independently ran MiXCR on the 5' RACE reads; one entry per CDR3 protein. The top ten clones hold about 4% of a sample with approximately 1.5 million distinct CDR3 sequences, 35% to 45% of them seen once.

Sequenced material: blood. This chain joins TRBV18 and TRBJ1-1; tentative D call: TRBD1 (6 bases). This clonotype was sampled from a woman between 18 and 30 years old in good health. CDR3 sequence (DNA): TGTGCCAGCTCACTCATAAGACAGGTGAACACTGAAGCTTTCTTT. This codes for CASSLIRQVNTEAFF.